This is a list of T cell receptor beta chains from one sample in a study of blood T cell repertoires in COVID-19. Libraries were prepared by immunoSEQ multiplex PCR; TCRdb keeps only in-frame clonotypes and omits some of them. The data hold 130,000 to 150,000 clones, with more than 70% observed a single time. The material sequenced was peripheral blood. The receptor source for this set is a man aged 60-69 years with active or convalescent COVID-19. CDR3s include the opening cysteine and the closing phenylalanine or tryptophan. A D gene is named only where the DNA matches it firmly. Size tells how often a clone was seen (once, few, many) or the class of an expanded clone, and some rows leave it out.

-,-,TRBV18,TRBJ1-3,CASSPQGGDSGNTIYF,TGTGCCAGCTCACCACAAGGCGGAGACTCTGGAAACACCATATATTTT
TRBD1,-,TRBV27,TRBJ2-1,CASSLGQNNEQFF,TGTGCCAGCAGTTTGGGACAGAACAATGAGCAGTTCTTC
TRBD1,-,TRBV4-2,TRBJ1-6,CASSPDGTAERALHF,TGTGCCAGCAGCCCCGACGGGACAGCTGAGAGGGCCCTCCACTTT
TRBD2,-,TRBV7-2,TRBJ2-3,CASSQLAGDKYF,TGTGCCAGCAGTCAACTAGCGGGAGATAAGTATTTT
TRBD1,-,TRBV18,TRBJ1-1,CASSPNRGENTEAFF,TGTGCCAGCTCACCAAACAGGGGGGAGAACACTGAAGCTTTCTTT
TRBD2,-,TRBV4-3,TRBJ2-1,CASSQGGRNNEQFF,TGCGCCAGCAGCCAAGGCGGGAGAAACAATGAGCAGTTCTTC
TRBD1,-,TRBV6-4,TRBJ2-1,CASSDAGGVDEQFF,TGTGCCAGCAGTGACGCAGGGGGAGTAGATGAGCAGTTCTTC
-,-,TRBV7-3,TRBJ2-1,CASRSQGSHEQFF,TGTGCCAGCAGGTCACAGGGAAGCCATGAGCAGTTCTTC
TRBD2,-,TRBV2,TRBJ2-3,CASITGTSGRTNTQYF,TGTGCCAGCATCACTGGGACTAGCGGGAGAACAAATACGCAGTATTTT
-,-,TRBV28,TRBJ2-7,CASRRDFLTYEQYF,TGTGCCAGCAGAAGGGACTTCCTTACCTACGAGCAGTACTTC
TRBD2,once,TRBV10-3,TRBJ2-7,CAISGRPSSGRISYEQYF,TGTGCCATCAGTGGAAGACCATCTAGCGGGAGAATATCCTACGAGCAGTACTTC
TRBD1,-,TRBV12-3/TRBV12-4,TRBJ1-2,CASSTTGSYGYTF,TGTGCCAGCAGTACGACAGGGTCCTATGGCTACACCTTC
-,-,TRBV11-3,TRBJ1-1,CASSPWTVNTEAFF,TGTGCCAGCAGCCCCTGGACAGTGAACACTGAAGCTTTCTTT
TRBD1,-,TRBV7-3,TRBJ2-2,CASRKTVPGGSGELFF,TGTGCCAGCCGGAAAACCGTGCCAGGGGGTTCAGGAGAGCTGTTTTTT
TRBD2,few,TRBV7-3,TRBJ2-3,CASSLLAASTDTQYF,TGTGCCAGCAGCTTACTAGCGGCTAGCACAGATACGCAGTATTTT
TRBD2,-,TRBV20-1,TRBJ2-1,CSASSRAGGNYNEQFF,TGCAGTGCTAGTTCCCGGGCGGGAGGGAACTACAATGAGCAGTTCTTC
TRBD1,-,TRBV19,TRBJ1-5,CASRDRVTNQPQHF,TGTGCCAGTAGGGACAGGGTTACCAATCAGCCCCAGCATTTT
TRBD2,-,TRBV15,TRBJ2-7,CATSRAGREGGSYKYEQYF,TGTGCCACCAGCAGAGCAGGCAGGGAAGGCGGGAGTTATAAGTACGAGCAGTACTTC
-,-,TRBV4-3,TRBJ2-3,CASSQLGGGRTDTQYF,TGCGCCAGCAGCCAACTAGGCGGGGGCCGCACAGATACGCAGTATTTT
TRBD2,few,TRBV10-3,TRBJ2-3,CAISGGTSGSLDTQYF,TGTGCCATCAGTGGGGGGACTAGCGGGAGTCTAGATACGCAGTATTTT
TRBD1,-,TRBV7-9,TRBJ1-3,CASRPGTGVNTIYF,TGTGCCAGCAGGCCCGGGACAGGGGTAAACACCATATATTTT
-,once,TRBV18,TRBJ2-1,CASSPSKPPYNEQFF,TGTGCCAGCTCACCCTCTAAGCCCCCCTACAATGAGCAGTTCTTC
TRBD1,-,TRBV27,TRBJ2-3,CASSIRGQGTDTQYF,TGTGCCAGCAGTATCCGGGGACAGGGCACAGATACGCAGTATTTT
TRBD2,-,TRBV9,TRBJ2-1,CASSVAGTRSYNEQFF,TGTGCCAGCAGCGTAGCGGGGACTAGATCCTACAATGAGCAGTTCTTC
TRBD2,once,TRBV6-2/TRBV6-3,TRBJ2-2,CASSYRGLAGARDPGELFF,TGTGCCAGCAGTTACCGGGGACTAGCGGGAGCAAGGGATCCCGGGGAGCTGTTTTTT
TRBD1,-,TRBV28,TRBJ2-2,CATRQGAFRELFF,TGTGCCACCAGACAGGGAGCCTTTCGGGAGCTGTTTTTT
TRBD1,few,TRBV6-2/TRBV6-3,TRBJ2-2,CASSSGTGVAGELFF,TGTGCCAGCAGTTCAGGGACAGGGGTCGCCGGGGAGCTGTTTTTT
-,-,TRBV9,TRBJ2-5,CASSVGSRRGQETQYF,TGTGCCAGCAGCGTAGGATCTCGTCGCGGCCAAGAGACCCAGTACTTC
TRBD1,few,TRBV19,TRBJ2-7,CASSQGAQSYEQYF,TGTGCCAGTTCTCAGGGGGCGCAGTCCTACGAGCAGTACTTC
-,once,TRBV5-1,TRBJ2-7,CASSPREASYEQYF,TGCGCCAGCAGCCCCCGGGAAGCCTCCTACGAGCAGTACTTC
TRBD1,few,TRBV10-3,TRBJ2-7,CAINTGQGVNEQYF,TGTGCCATCAATACAGGACAGGGCGTCAACGAGCAGTACTTC
TRBD2,-,TRBV4-3,TRBJ2-1,CASSQEGPSGRANEQFF,TGCGCCAGCAGCCAAGAGGGTCCTAGCGGGAGGGCCAATGAGCAGTTCTTC
TRBD1,-,TRBV7-9,TRBJ2-3,CASRMGQGPSTDTQYF,TGTGCCAGCAGAATGGGACAGGGCCCTAGCACAGATACGCAGTATTTT
TRBD2,once,TRBV5-1,TRBJ2-2,CASRGLADTGELFF,TGCGCCAGCAGAGGACTAGCGGACACCGGGGAGCTGTTTTTT
TRBD1,-,TRBV6-5,TRBJ1-1,CASNRGQDTEAFF,TGTGCCAGTAACAGGGGGCAGGACACTGAAGCTTTCTTT
TRBD1,once,TRBV6-5,TRBJ1-1,CASSWGQATTTEAFF,TGTGCCAGCAGCTGGGGACAGGCCACAACCACTGAAGCTTTCTTT
-,-,TRBV5-6,TRBJ1-1,CASSLALMNTEAFF,TGTGCCAGCAGCTTGGCCCTAATGAACACTGAAGCTTTCTTT
TRBD2,few,TRBV6-4,TRBJ2-1,CASSDGAGFINEQFF,TGTGCCAGCAGTGACGGAGCGGGATTCATTAATGAGCAGTTCTTC
TRBD1,-,TRBV9,TRBJ1-2,CASSRETGGRYGYTF,TGTGCCAGCAGCCGAGAAACAGGGGGCAGGTATGGCTACACCTTC
-,few,TRBV11-2,TRBJ2-5,CASSFGPGPGWETQYF,TGTGCCAGCAGCTTCGGTCCCGGGCCGGGATGGGAGACCCAGTACTTC
-,-,TRBV7-2,TRBJ2-3,CASSSRGAAGTDTQYF,TGTGCCAGCAGCTCACGGGGGGCAGCCGGCACAGATACGCAGTATTTT
TRBD1,few,TRBV18,TRBJ2-7,CASSPTKGQLIYEQYF,TGTGCCAGCTCCCCGACTAAGGGACAGCTGATCTACGAGCAGTACTTC
-,few,TRBV6-2/TRBV6-3,TRBJ1-2,CASSYSKSPRSGGRGYTF,TGTGCCAGCAGTTACTCGAAGAGCCCTCGGTCGGGGGGACGTGGCTACACCTTC
-,many,TRBV5-1,TRBJ2-2,CASSLVVGLELFF,TGCGCCAGCAGCTTGGTGGTGGGCCTTGAGCTGTTTTTT
TRBD2,-,TRBV4-2,TRBJ2-1,CASSQDWASGSGEQFF,TGTGCCAGCAGCCAAGATTGGGCTAGCGGGAGTGGTGAGCAGTTCTTC
-,-,TRBV11-2,TRBJ2-7,CASSITTGPSPHEQYF,TGTGCCAGCAGCATAACGACAGGCCCTTCCCCCCACGAGCAGTACTTC
-,-,TRBV4-3,TRBJ2-2,CASSKVPPSNPLAGELFF,TGCGCCAGCAGTAAAGTGCCCCCCTCTAATCCGCTGGCCGGGGAGCTGTTTTTT
TRBD1,few,TRBV19,TRBJ1-5,CASMEQGGLSNQPQHF,TGTGCCAGTATGGAACAGGGGGGACTTAGCAATCAGCCCCAGCATTTT
-,-,TRBV28,TRBJ1-5,CASSFGRVTYSNQPQHF,TGTGCCAGCAGTTTCGGCAGGGTGACCTATAGCAATCAGCCCCAGCATTTT
TRBD1,once,TRBV2,TRBJ1-6,CASSLGTGQSPLHF,TGTGCCAGCAGTCTCGGGACAGGGCAATCACCCCTCCACTTT
TRBD1,-,TRBV24-1,TRBJ2-1,CATNRDSYNEQFF,TGTGCCACCAATCGGGACAGCTACAATGAGCAGTTCTTC
-,many,TRBV29-1,TRBJ2-5,CSVEDRETQYF,TGCAGCGTTGAAGATCGGGAGACCCAGTACTTC
TRBD1,-,TRBV28,TRBJ1-6,CASSRGQGSPLHF,TGTGCCAGCAGTCGAGGACAGGGATCACCCCTCCACTTT
-,once,TRBV19,TRBJ2-2,CASSITGGDTGELFF,TGTGCCAGTAGTATAACAGGGGGGGACACCGGGGAGCTGTTTTTT
TRBD1,once,TRBV19,TRBJ2-3,CASSGDRGTFTDTQYF,TGTGCCAGTAGTGGCGACAGGGGAACCTTCACAGATACGCAGTATTTT